The rows below give T cell receptor beta chains drawn from one sample of a study of T-cell reconstitution after alpha-beta-depleted transplantation in children. Each CDR3 protein is one row after TCRdb ran MiXCR on the PCR reads. The data contain 300,000 to 400,000 distinct CDR3 sequences, approximately 23% of them singletons. Sample: PBMCs, mostly from graft donor cells, taken 180 days after TCRalphabeta/CD19-depleted stem cell transplant. These receptors were taken from a male patient between 10 and 17 years old who had a stem cell transplant for acute lymphoblastic leukemia, so the T cells may come from the graft donor. The conserved cysteine and the conserved F or W are not part of the CDR3 here. Part of the rows lack a size; the others show once, few, many or a class for expanded clones.

>NA|TRBV10-3
AISEIFGGNTGELF
>few|TRBV20-1
SARGGLAGIPYQETQY
>few|TRBV9
ASSGWDAGGLYT
>few|TRBV27
ASSLKSTPYEQY
>NA|TRBV7-8
ASSSPGTGGVLSYGTEAF
>once|TRBV20-1
SALRDRSEDVLSNQPQH
>few|TRBV5-1
ASSLEVMNTEAF
>few|TRBV15
ATKGDSYNEQF
>NA|TRBV6-1
ASRTHTGGSGEQY
>NA|TRBV12-3/TRBV12-4
ASRPDRATNEKLF
>NA|TRBV6-5
ASSYAEDLSYNEQF
>NA|TRBV3-1
ASSRLGTSGRNEQF
>NA|TRBV10-1
ASSALRVEVYNEQF
>many|TRBV20-1
SASLGKGNTGELF
>few|TRBV13
ASSFSGFDGGFTSGSYNEQF
>NA|TRBV24-1
ATSDSRTSRYYEQY
>few|TRBV4-2
ASSQVLAGSYEQY
>few|TRBV10-3
ASLGSGRAYEQY
>NA|TRBV9
ASSVAPDRVDGYT
>NA|TRBV7-9
ASTLTPYEQY
>few|TRBV29-1
SSLDGYEQY
>NA|TRBV30
AWSVESGRTEQY
>few|TRBV4-2
ASSQETPNEQF
>NA|TRBV27
ASSFRQTSTGELF
>NA|TRBV20-1
SAGTTGIRETQY
>NA|TRBV25-1
ASRVNRGTAGGDEQY
>many|TRBV29-1
SGVQDQETQY
>few|TRBV7-2
ASSPQGIYGYT
>few|TRBV4-1
ASSQTRGPSQAYEQY